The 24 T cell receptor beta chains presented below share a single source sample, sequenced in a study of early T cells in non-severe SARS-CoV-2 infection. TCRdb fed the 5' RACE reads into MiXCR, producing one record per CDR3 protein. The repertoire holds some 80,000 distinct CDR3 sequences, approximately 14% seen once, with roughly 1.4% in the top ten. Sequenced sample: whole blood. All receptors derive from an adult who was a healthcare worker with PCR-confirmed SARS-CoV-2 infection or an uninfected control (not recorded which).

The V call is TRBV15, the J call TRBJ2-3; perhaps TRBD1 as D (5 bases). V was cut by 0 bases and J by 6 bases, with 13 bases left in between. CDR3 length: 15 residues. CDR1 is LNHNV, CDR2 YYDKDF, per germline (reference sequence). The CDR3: CATSRDPGAADTQYF. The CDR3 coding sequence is TGTGCCACCAGCAGAGATCCTGGGGCGGCGGATACGCAGTATTTT.

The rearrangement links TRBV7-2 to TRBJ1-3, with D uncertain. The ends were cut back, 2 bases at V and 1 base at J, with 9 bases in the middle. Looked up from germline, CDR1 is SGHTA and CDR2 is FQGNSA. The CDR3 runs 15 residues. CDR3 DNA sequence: TGTGCCAGCAGCTTAATTTCGAGTTCTGGAAACACCATATATTTT. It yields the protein CASSLISSSGNTIYF.

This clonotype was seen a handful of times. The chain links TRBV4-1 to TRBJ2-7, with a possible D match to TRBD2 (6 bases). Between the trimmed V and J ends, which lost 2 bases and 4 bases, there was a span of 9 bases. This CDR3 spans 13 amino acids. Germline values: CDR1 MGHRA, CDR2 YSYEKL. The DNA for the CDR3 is TGCGCCAGCAGCCAATTCGGGGGTTACGAGCAGTACTTC. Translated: CASSQFGGYEQYF.

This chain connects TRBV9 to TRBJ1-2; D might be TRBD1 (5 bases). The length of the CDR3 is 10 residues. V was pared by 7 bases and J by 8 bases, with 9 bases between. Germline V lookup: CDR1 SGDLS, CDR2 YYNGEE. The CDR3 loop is CASGGKGYTF. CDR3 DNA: TGTGCCAGCGGGGGTAAGGGCTACACCTTC.

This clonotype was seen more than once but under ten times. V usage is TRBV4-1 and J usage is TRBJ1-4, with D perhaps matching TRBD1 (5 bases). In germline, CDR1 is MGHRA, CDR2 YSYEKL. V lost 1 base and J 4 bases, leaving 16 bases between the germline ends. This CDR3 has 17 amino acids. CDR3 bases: TGCGCCAGCAGCCAAGGGGGCTTCGGGGGTGGTAATGAAAAACTGTTTTTT. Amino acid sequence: CASSQGGFGGGNEKLFF.

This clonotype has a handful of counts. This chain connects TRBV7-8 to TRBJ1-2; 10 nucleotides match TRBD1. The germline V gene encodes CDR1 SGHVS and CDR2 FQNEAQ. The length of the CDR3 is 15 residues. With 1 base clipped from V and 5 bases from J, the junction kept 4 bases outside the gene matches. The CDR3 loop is CASSLEGQGTYGYTF. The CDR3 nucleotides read TGTGCCAGCAGCTTAGAGGGACAGGGGACTTATGGCTACACCTTC.

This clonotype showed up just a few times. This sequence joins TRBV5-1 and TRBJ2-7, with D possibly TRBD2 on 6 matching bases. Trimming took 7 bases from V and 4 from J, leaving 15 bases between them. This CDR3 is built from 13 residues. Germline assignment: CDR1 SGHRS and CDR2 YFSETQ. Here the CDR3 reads CASALASEYEQYF. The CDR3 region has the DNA TGCGCCAGCGCCCTTGCTAGCGAGTACGAGCAGTACTTC.

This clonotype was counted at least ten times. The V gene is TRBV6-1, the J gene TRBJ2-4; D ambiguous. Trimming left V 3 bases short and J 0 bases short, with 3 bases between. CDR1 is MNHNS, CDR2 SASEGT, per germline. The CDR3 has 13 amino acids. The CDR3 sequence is CASSELAKNIQYF. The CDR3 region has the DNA TGTGCCAGCAGTGAGTTAGCCAAAAACATTCAGTACTTC.

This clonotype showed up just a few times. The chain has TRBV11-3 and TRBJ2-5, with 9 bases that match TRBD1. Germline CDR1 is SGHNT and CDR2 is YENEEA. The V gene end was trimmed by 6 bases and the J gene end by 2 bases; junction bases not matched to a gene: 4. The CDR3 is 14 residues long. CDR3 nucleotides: TGTGCCAGCAGTCCACAGGGGGCTCAAGAGACCCAGTACTTC. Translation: CASSPQGAQETQYF.

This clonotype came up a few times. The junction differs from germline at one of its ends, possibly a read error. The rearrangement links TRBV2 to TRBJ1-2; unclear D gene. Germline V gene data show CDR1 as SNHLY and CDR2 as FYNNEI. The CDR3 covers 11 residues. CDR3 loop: CASREGYGYTF. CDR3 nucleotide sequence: TGTGCCAGCAGGGAAGGCTATGGCTACACCTTC.

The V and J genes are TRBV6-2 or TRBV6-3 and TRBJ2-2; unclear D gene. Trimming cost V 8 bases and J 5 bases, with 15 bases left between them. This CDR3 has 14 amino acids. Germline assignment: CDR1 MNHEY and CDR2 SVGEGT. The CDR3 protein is CASQNHGLTGELFF. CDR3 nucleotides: TGTGCCAGCCAAAATCACGGGTTGACCGGGGAGCTGTTTTTT.

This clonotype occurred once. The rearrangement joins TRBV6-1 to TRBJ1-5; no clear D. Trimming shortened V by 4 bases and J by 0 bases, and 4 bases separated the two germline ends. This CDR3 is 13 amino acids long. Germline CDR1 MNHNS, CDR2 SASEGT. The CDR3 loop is CASSVDSNQPQHF. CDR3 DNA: TGTGCCAGCAGTGTGGATAGCAATCAGCCCCAGCATTTT.

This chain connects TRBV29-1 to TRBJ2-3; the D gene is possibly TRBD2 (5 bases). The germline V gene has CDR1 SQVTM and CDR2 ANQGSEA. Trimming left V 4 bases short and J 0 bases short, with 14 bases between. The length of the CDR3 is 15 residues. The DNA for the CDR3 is TGCAGCGTTGGGAGGACGGGCTTTAGCACAGATACGCAGTATTTT. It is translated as CSVGRTGFSTDTQYF.

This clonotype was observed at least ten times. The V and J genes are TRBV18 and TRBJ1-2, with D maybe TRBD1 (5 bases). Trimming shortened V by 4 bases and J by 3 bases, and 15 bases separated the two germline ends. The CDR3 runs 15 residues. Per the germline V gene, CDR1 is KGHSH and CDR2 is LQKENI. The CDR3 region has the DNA TGTGCCAGCTCACTTCGCCACGGGACGGACTATGGCTACACCTTC. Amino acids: CASSLRHGTDYGYTF.

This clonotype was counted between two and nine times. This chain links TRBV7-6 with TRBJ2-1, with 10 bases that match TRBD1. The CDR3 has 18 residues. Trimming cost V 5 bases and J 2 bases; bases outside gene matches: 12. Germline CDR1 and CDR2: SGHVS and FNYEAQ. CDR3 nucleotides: TGTGCCAGCAGCCCCCGACCTGTGGGACAGGGGACCTACAATGAGCAGTTCTTC. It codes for CASSPRPVGQGTYNEQFF. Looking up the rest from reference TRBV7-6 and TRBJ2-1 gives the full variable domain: GAGVSQSPRYKVTKRGQDVALRCDPISGHVSLYWYRQALGQGPEFLTYFNYEAQQDKSGLPNDRFSAERPEGSISTLTIQRTEQRDSAMYRCASSPRPVGQGTYNEQFFGPGTRLTVL.

The CDR3 protein is CASSLPSTDTQYF. The CDR3 bases are TGCGCCAGCAGCTTACCTAGCACAGATACGCAGTATTTT. The V gene is TRBV5-1, the J gene TRBJ2-3; D remains ambiguous. V was pared by 2 bases and J by 0 bases, with 4 bases between. This CDR3 is built from 13 residues. Germline V gene sequence: CDR1 SGHRS, CDR2 YFSETQ. The full variable domain, its missing parts supplied by reference TRBV5-1 and TRBJ2-3, is KAGVTQTPRYLIKTRGQQVTLSCSPISGHRSVSWYQQTPGQGLQFLFEYFSETQRNKGNFPGRFSGRQFSNSRSEMNVSTLELGDSALYLCASSLPSTDTQYFGPGTRLTVL.

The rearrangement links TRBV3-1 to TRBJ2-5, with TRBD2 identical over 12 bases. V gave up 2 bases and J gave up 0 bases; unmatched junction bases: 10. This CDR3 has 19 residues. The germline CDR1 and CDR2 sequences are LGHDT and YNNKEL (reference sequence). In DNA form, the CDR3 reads TGTGCCAGCAGCCAACAGGATATAGGGACTAGCGGGTACCAAGAGACCCAGTACTTC. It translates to CASSQQDIGTSGYQETQYF.

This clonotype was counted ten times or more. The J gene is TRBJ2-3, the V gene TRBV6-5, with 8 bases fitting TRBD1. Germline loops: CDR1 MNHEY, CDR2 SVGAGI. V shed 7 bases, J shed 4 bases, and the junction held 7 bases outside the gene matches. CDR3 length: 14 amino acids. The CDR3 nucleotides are TGTGCCAGCAACTCAGGGGGCGAGGCAGATACGCAGTATTTT. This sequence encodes CASNSGGEADTQYF.

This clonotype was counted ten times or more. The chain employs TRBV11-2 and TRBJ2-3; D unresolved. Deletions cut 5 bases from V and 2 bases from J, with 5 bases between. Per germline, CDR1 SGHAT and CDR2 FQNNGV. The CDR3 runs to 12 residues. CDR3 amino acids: CASSMHTDTQYF. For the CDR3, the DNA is TGTGCCAGCAGCATGCACACAGATACGCAGTATTTT.

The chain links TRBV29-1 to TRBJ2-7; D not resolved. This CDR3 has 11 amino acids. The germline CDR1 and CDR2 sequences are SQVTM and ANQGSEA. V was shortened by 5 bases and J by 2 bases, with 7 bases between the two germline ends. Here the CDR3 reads CSVLGPYEQYF. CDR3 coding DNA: TGCAGCGTTCTAGGGCCCTACGAGCAGTACTTC.

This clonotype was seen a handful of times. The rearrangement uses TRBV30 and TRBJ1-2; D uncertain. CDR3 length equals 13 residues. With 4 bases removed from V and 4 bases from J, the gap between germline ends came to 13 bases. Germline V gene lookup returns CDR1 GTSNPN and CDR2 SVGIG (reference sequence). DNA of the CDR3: TGTGCCTGGAACCCAGCAGGCGTCTATGGCTACACCTTC. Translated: CAWNPAGVYGYTF.

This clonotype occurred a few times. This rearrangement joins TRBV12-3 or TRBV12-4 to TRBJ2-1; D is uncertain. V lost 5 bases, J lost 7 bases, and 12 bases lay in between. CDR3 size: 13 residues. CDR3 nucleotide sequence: TGTGCCAGCAGTCCCACCCTTAGGAATGAGCAGTTCTTC. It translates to CASSPTLRNEQFF.

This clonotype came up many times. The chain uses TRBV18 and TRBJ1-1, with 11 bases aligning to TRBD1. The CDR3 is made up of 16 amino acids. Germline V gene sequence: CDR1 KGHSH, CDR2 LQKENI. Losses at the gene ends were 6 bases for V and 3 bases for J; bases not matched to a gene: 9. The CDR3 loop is CASSRTGGGEDTEAFF. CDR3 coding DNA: TGTGCCAGCTCCAGGACAGGGGGCGGTGAAGACACTGAAGCTTTCTTT.

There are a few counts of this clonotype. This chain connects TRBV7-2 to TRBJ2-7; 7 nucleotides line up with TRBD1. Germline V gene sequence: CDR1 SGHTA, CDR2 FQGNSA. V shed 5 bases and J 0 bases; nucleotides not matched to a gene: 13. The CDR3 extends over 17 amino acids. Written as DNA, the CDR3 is TGTGCCAGCAGCAAGGGTCCTTGGACAGGAAGCTCCTACGAGCAGTACTTC. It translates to CASSKGPWTGSSYEQYF. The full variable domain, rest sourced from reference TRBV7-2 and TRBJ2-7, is GAGVSQSPSNKVTEKGKDVELRCDPISGHTALYWYRQSLGQGLEFLIYFQGNSAPDKSGLPSDRFSAERTGGSVSTLTIQRTQQEDSAVYLCASSKGPWTGSSYEQYFGPGTRLTVT.